Listed below are T cell receptor beta chains from one sample, sequenced in a study of blood T cell repertoires in COVID-19. Produced via immunoSEQ multiplex PCR; TCRdb's table is partial and in-frame only. The sample carries 250,000 to 350,000 clones, about nine tenths recorded once. The sequencing input was peripheral blood. All receptors derive from a woman aged 25 to 39 with COVID-19, enrolled during active disease. CDR3s include the opening cysteine and the closing phenylalanine or tryptophan. D genes are given only for firm matches. The listing skips clone size in some rows; elsewhere it reads once, few, many or a size class.

D gene: NA; clone size: NA; J gene: TRBJ2-2; V gene: TRBV29-1; CDR3 protein: CSVEIETRGTGELFF; CDR3 DNA: TGCAGCGTTGAAATAGAGACTAGAGGGACCGGGGAGCTGTTTTTT
D gene: NA; clone size: few; J gene: TRBJ2-1; V gene: TRBV7-9; CDR3 protein: CASSLSDEQFF; CDR3 DNA: TGTGCCAGCAGCTTATCTGATGAGCAGTTCTTC
D gene: TRBD2; clone size: once; J gene: TRBJ2-3; V gene: TRBV28; CDR3 protein: CASHRLAGGDTQYF; CDR3 DNA: TGTGCCAGCCACAGACTAGCGGGAGGAGATACGCAGTATTTT
D gene: TRBD2; clone size: NA; J gene: TRBJ2-5; V gene: TRBV7-7; CDR3 protein: CASSARLAGGVEETQYF; CDR3 DNA: TGTGCTAGCAGCGCCCGACTAGCGGGGGGTGTAGAAGAGACCCAGTACTTC
D gene: NA; clone size: once; J gene: TRBJ2-3; V gene: TRBV12-3/TRBV12-4; CDR3 protein: CASTAGRDTQYF; CDR3 DNA: TGTGCCAGCACCGCGGGGCGAGATACGCAGTATTTT
D gene: NA; clone size: NA; J gene: TRBJ2-2; V gene: TRBV11-1; CDR3 protein: CASSSRWRTAGELFF; CDR3 DNA: TGTGCCAGCAGCTCGCGGTGGAGAACGGCCGGGGAGCTGTTTTTT
D gene: TRBD2; clone size: NA; J gene: TRBJ2-7; V gene: TRBV5-3; CDR3 protein: CAVRGERLAVTYEQYF; CDR3 DNA: TGTGCCGTTCGGGGCGAGAGGCTAGCGGTGACCTACGAGCAGTACTTC
D gene: NA; clone size: NA; J gene: TRBJ2-7; V gene: TRBV27; CDR3 protein: CASSLSGNRVYEQYF; CDR3 DNA: TGTGCCAGCAGTTTATCGGGTAACAGGGTATACGAGCAGTACTTC
D gene: NA; clone size: NA; J gene: TRBJ2-7; V gene: TRBV11-2; CDR3 protein: CASSLGTLWEQYF; CDR3 DNA: TGTGCCAGCAGCTTGGGCACCCTTTGGGAGCAGTACTTC
D gene: NA; clone size: NA; J gene: TRBJ2-3; V gene: TRBV6-1; CDR3 protein: CASSEGLDTQYF; CDR3 DNA: TGTGCCAGCAGTGAAGGTCTAGATACGCAGTATTTT
D gene: NA; clone size: NA; J gene: TRBJ2-7; V gene: TRBV18; CDR3 protein: CASSRRGEQYF; CDR3 DNA: TGTGCCAGCTCACGTCGGGGCGAGCAGTACTTC
D gene: TRBD2; clone size: NA; J gene: TRBJ2-1; V gene: TRBV6-4; CDR3 protein: CASSSGAYNEQFF; CDR3 DNA: TGTGCCAGCAGCAGCGGGGCCTACAATGAGCAGTTCTTC
D gene: TRBD1; clone size: NA; J gene: TRBJ1-2; V gene: TRBV2; CDR3 protein: CASSEQGVVYGYTF; CDR3 DNA: TGTGCCAGCAGTGAACAGGGGGTGGTGTATGGCTACACCTTC
D gene: NA; clone size: NA; J gene: TRBJ2-2; V gene: TRBV10-3; CDR3 protein: CAISVGASNTGELFF; CDR3 DNA: TGTGCCATCAGTGTAGGAGCTAGTAACACCGGGGAGCTGTTTTTT
D gene: NA; clone size: NA; J gene: TRBJ2-1; V gene: TRBV6-5; CDR3 protein: CASRPGGVLYNEQFF; CDR3 DNA: TGTGCCAGCAGGCCCGGAGGGGTTCTCTACAATGAGCAGTTCTTC
D gene: NA; clone size: NA; J gene: TRBJ2-7; V gene: TRBV6-1; CDR3 protein: CASSEMSSHLPYEQYF; CDR3 DNA: TGTGCCAGCAGTGAAATGTCTAGTCACCTTCCCTACGAGCAGTACTTC
D gene: TRBD1; clone size: NA; J gene: TRBJ2-7; V gene: TRBV19; CDR3 protein: CASSPRDRVSYEQYF; CDR3 DNA: TGTGCCAGTAGTCCCCGGGACAGAGTCTCCTACGAGCAGTACTTC
D gene: TRBD1; clone size: NA; J gene: TRBJ1-2; V gene: TRBV10-3; CDR3 protein: CAISGQGKGYTF; CDR3 DNA: TGTGCCATCAGCGGACAGGGGAAAGGCTACACCTTC
D gene: NA; clone size: NA; J gene: TRBJ2-1; V gene: TRBV5-4; CDR3 protein: CASSSHFSSYNEQFF; CDR3 DNA: TGTGCCAGCAGCTCGCACTTTAGCTCCTACAATGAGCAGTTCTTC
D gene: TRBD1; clone size: NA; J gene: TRBJ1-4; V gene: TRBV19; CDR3 protein: CASSGTGNEKLFF; CDR3 DNA: TGTGCCAGTTCCGGGACAGGGAATGAAAAACTGTTTTTT
D gene: NA; clone size: once; J gene: TRBJ2-2; V gene: TRBV11-2; CDR3 protein: CASSSRQSNTGELFF; CDR3 DNA: TGTGCCAGCAGCTCTAGACAGTCGAACACCGGGGAGCTGTTTTTT
D gene: TRBD1; clone size: NA; J gene: TRBJ1-1; V gene: TRBV4-2; CDR3 protein: CASSQEDREDTEAFF; CDR3 DNA: TGTGCCAGCAGCCAAGAGGACAGGGAGGACACTGAAGCTTTCTTT
D gene: NA; clone size: NA; J gene: TRBJ2-1; V gene: TRBV12-3/TRBV12-4; CDR3 protein: CASSGAYNEQFF; CDR3 DNA: TGTGCCAGCAGTGGGGCGTACAATGAGCAGTTCTTC
D gene: TRBD2; clone size: few; J gene: TRBJ2-7; V gene: TRBV5-1; CDR3 protein: CASSLGASGRGVSYEQYF; CDR3 DNA: TGCGCCAGCAGCTTGGGAGCTAGCGGGAGGGGGGTCTCCTACGAGCAGTACTTC
D gene: NA; clone size: NA; J gene: TRBJ2-1; V gene: TRBV7-2; CDR3 protein: CASSLRLEGEQFF; CDR3 DNA: TGTGCCAGCAGCTTACGGCTGGAGGGTGAGCAGTTCTTC
D gene: NA; clone size: NA; J gene: TRBJ1-6; V gene: TRBV14; CDR3 protein: CASSHGSPLHF; CDR3 DNA: TGTGCCAGCAGCCACGGTTCACCCCTCCACTTT
D gene: TRBD1; clone size: NA; J gene: TRBJ1-4; V gene: TRBV9; CDR3 protein: CASSETGRSTNEKLFF; CDR3 DNA: TGTGCCAGCAGCGAGACAGGGAGATCAACTAATGAAAAACTGTTTTTT
D gene: TRBD1; clone size: NA; J gene: TRBJ2-5; V gene: TRBV24-1; CDR3 protein: CATQLTGGAETQYF; CDR3 DNA: TGTGCCACTCAACTTACAGGGGGCGCGGAGACCCAGTACTTC
D gene: TRBD2; clone size: NA; J gene: TRBJ2-3; V gene: TRBV28; CDR3 protein: CASSSGGLGDTQYF; CDR3 DNA: TGTGCCAGCAGTTCGGGGGGGCTGGGAGATACGCAGTATTTT
D gene: NA; clone size: NA; J gene: TRBJ2-7; V gene: TRBV6-5; CDR3 protein: CASGRDSSYEQYF; CDR3 DNA: TGTGCCAGCGGAAGGGACTCCTCCTACGAGCAGTACTTC
D gene: TRBD1; clone size: NA; J gene: TRBJ1-4; V gene: TRBV4-1; CDR3 protein: CASRRTGGGEKLFF; CDR3 DNA: TGCGCCAGCAGACGGACAGGGGGCGGGGAAAAACTGTTTTTT